Listed here is a single TCR beta chain. Its specificity is not known. The PCR contained 60 Vbeta and 13 Jbeta primers. Assay used: immunoSEQ multiplex PCR; TCRdb lists only in-frame clones, some missing. The sample holds 310,000 or so clones, roughly 90% seen once. These data are taken from a study of cytomegalovirus exposure and HLA in healthy donors. Background on the study: One earlier analysis, a look at 150 million to 200 million T cells, found around 110 million unique TCR beta sequences. Across some 400 genotyped donors, around 82% landed in the Caucasian-associated ancestry cluster. General observations from the study: A later analysis associated around 17,000 TCR beta sequences with HLA alleles at a 0.05 false discovery rate. An assumption of roughly uniform sequencing depth across donors underlay the presence/absence analyses.

The CDR3 is 13 residues long. The ends were cut back, 5 bases at V and 6 bases at J, with 12 bases in the middle. Germline assignment: CDR1 SEHNR and CDR2 FQNEAQ (reference sequence). This receptor was identified in a woman under 30 in good health and CMV-seronegative. Sequenced input: PBMCs. The chain recombines TRBV7-9 with TRBJ2-3, with a possible D match to TRBD1 (6 bases). DNA of the CDR3: TGTGCCAGCAGCGATTGGGGGCCGGATACGCAGTATTTT. This translates into CASSDWGPDTQYF.